The next 28 T cell receptor beta chains were all read from a single sample in a study of long-term antiretroviral therapy in people with HIV. The assay used was immunoSEQ (version v3.0), run at survey level. Measured with immunoSEQ multiplex PCR; TCRdb has only the in-frame clones, and not every one. Altogether some 20,000 clones are present, 80% being singletons, with the ten largest covering less than 15%. This sample comprised unsorted PBMCs, obtained 2.9 years after starting antiretroviral therapy. The origin of the receptors is a woman in her twenties or thirties with HIV.

This chain links TRBV2 with TRBJ1-3, with TRBD1 matching 8 bases. CDR1 is SNHLY, CDR2 FYNNEI, per germline. The CDR3 has 18 residues. Trimming took 5 bases from V and 0 from J; bases not matched to a gene: 12. The CDR3 spells CASSNKARQGYSGNTIYF. Written as DNA, the CDR3 is TGTGCCAGCAGTAATAAAGCTAGACAGGGGTACTCTGGAAACACCATATATTTT.

The chain recombines TRBV6-1 with TRBJ1-5; 9 positions agree with TRBD1. Per the germline V gene, CDR1 is MNHNS and CDR2 is SASEGT. This CDR3 has 17 residues. Trimming cost V 3 bases and J 4 bases; bases outside gene matches: 10. The CDR3 loop reads CASSDVPGTGSNQPQHF. Written as DNA, the CDR3 is TGTGCCAGCAGTGACGTTCCCGGGACAGGGTCTAATCAGCCCCAGCATTTT.

Notes on this clone: The junction does not match germline at one end; this may be a read error. V gene TRBV5-1 combines with J gene TRBJ1-1; 7 nucleotides align to TRBD1. The CDR3 contains 14 residues. CDR1 is SGHRS and CDR2 is YFSETQ in the germline V gene. CDR3 in amino acids: CASSTTQGNSEAFF. The CDR3 DNA follows: TGCGCCAGCAGCACCACACAGGGGAACTCTGAAGCTTTCTTT.

This clone is large. V usage is TRBV19 and J usage is TRBJ2-4; D unclear. Trimming shortened V by 5 bases and J by 6 bases, and 14 bases separated the two germline ends. The CDR3 contains 14 residues. Germline V gene data show CDR1 as LNHDA and CDR2 as SQIVND (reference sequence). CDR3: CASSLHSTRNIQYF. The CDR3 DNA reads as TGTGCCAGTAGTCTACATTCGACCCGAAACATTCAGTACTTC.

This chain joins TRBV5-1 and TRBJ1-1; D unresolved. This CDR3 contains 15 residues. Germline-derived CDR1 and CDR2 are SGHRS and YFSETQ. Trimming stripped 0 bases from V and 1 base from J, with 10 bases between. As DNA, the CDR3 is TGCGCCAGCAGCTTGGGCGGAAACCCGAACACTGAAGCTTTCTTT. Protein product: CASSLGGNPNTEAFF.

The V call is TRBV6-1, the J call TRBJ1-3; D perhaps matches TRBD1 (6 bases). The CDR3 covers 14 residues. CDR1 MNHNS and CDR2 SASEGT come from the germline V gene. Trimming stripped 5 bases from V and 3 bases from J, with 11 bases between. CDR3 DNA sequence: TGTGCCAGCAGTAGGGGGGACTTTGGAAACACCATATATTTT. Amino acids: CASSRGDFGNTIYF.

V gene TRBV27 combines with J gene TRBJ2-1; D is undetermined. CDR1 and CDR2 from the germline V gene are MNHEY and SMNVEV (reference sequence). V was trimmed by 5 bases and J by 15 bases, leaving 14 bases between them. This CDR3 comprises 11 residues. The CDR3 DNA is TGTGCCAGCAGTGCCATCTACCGATGGTTCTTC. Translating it yields CASSAIYRWFF.

CDR3 protein: CASSNPRTGGNTIYF. CDR3 bases: TGTGCCAGCAGTAATCCCCGGACAGGTGGAAACACCATATATTTT. The chain links TRBV6-1 to TRBJ1-3; 7 positions match TRBD1. Per germline, CDR1 MNHNS and CDR2 SASEGT. CDR3 length: 15 amino acids. V was pared by 5 bases and J by 3 bases, with 7 bases of the junction left unmatched.

V gene TRBV9 combines with J gene TRBJ2-3; TRBD2 is a possible D gene (7 bases). The CDR3 contains 15 residues. V shed 4 bases and J shed 3 bases, with 15 bases lying between them. CDR1 SGDLS and CDR2 YYNGEE come from the germline V gene. The CDR3 DNA follows: TGTGCCAGCAGCCCTAGGGGGGGGAGGACAGATACGCAGTATTTT. It encodes CASSPRGGRTDTQYF.

The chain couples TRBV7-2 to TRBJ2-1; D unclear. CDR3 length: 15 residues. The V end lost 1 base, the J end lost 7 bases, and 14 bases lay between the germline ends. From germline, CDR1 is SGHTA and CDR2 FQGNSA. The CDR3 region is CASSLGRMDHNEQFF. CDR3 DNA sequence: TGTGCCAGCAGCTTAGGGCGGATGGACCATAATGAGCAGTTCTTC.

The chain's CDR3 is CAISREGGNQPQHF. CDR3 nucleotides: TGTGCCATATCGAGGGAGGGTGGAAATCAGCCCCAGCATTTT. This rearrangement joins TRBV10-3 to TRBJ1-5, with D unclear. This CDR3 contains 14 residues. Trimming took 9 bases from V and 4 from J, leaving 16 bases between them. The germline V gene has CDR1 ENHRY and CDR2 SYGVKD.

This clone was found once. The chain links TRBV21-1 to TRBJ1-1; TRBD1, as called in the table, went unchecked against the DNA. TRBV21-1 is classified as a pseudogene. The CDR3 runs 14 residues. This chain's CDR3 is CARPQNQGTSEAFF. In nucleotides, the CDR3 is TGTGCCAGACCGCAAAATCAGGGGACGTCTGAAGCTTTCTTT.

Only one count was recorded for this clone. The rearrangement uses TRBV6-6 and TRBJ1-2; D is unresolved. The germline V gene has CDR1 MNHNY and CDR2 SVGAGI (reference sequence). This CDR3 has 15 amino acids. Trimming cost V 6 bases and J 2 bases, with 16 bases left between them. CDR3 nucleotide sequence: TGTGCCAGCAGGTCCACTGTCACAGCAAACTATGGCTACACCTTC. It yields the protein CASRSTVTANYGYTF.

This sequence joins TRBV7-3 and TRBJ2-3; D call uncertain. Germline-derived CDR1 and CDR2 are SGHTA and FQGTGA. CDR3 length: 14 residues. V was cut by 3 bases and J by 0 bases, with 7 bases left in between. The CDR3 here is CASSLGLSTDTQYF. CDR3 coding DNA: TGTGCCAGCAGCTTGGGCCTAAGCACAGATACGCAGTATTTT. Complete variable domain (other parts from reference TRBV7-3 and TRBJ2-3): GAGVSQTPSNKVTEKGKYVELRCDPISGHTALYWYRQSLGQGPEFLIYFQGTGAADDSGLPNDRFFAVRPEGSVSTLKIQRTERGDSAVYLCASSLGLSTDTQYFGPGTRLTVL.

The chain employs TRBV2 and TRBJ2-3, with a weak D call TRBD1 (5 bases). V was cut by 6 bases and J by 1 base, with 14 bases left in between. CDR3 length: 15 amino acids. CDR1 and CDR2 (germline): SNHLY, FYNNEI. In DNA form, the CDR3 reads TGTGCCAGCAGCTTCCAGGGAAGTGGCACAGATACGCAGTATTTT. This sequence encodes CASSFQGSGTDTQYF.

The rearrangement links TRBV4-2 to TRBJ2-7; 7 positions agree with TRBD1. J lost 1 base, V lost 1 base, and 7 bases had no gene match. Germline CDR1 and CDR2: LGHNA and YNFKEQ. CDR3 length equals 16 residues. CDR3 coding DNA: TGTGCCAGCAGCCAAGGGGACAGCCGCTCATCCTACGAGCAGTACTTC. Its translation is CASSQGDSRSSYEQYF.

This rearrangement joins TRBV5-1 to TRBJ1-4, with 9 bases lining up with TRBD1. The CDR3 runs 16 residues. Germline lookup yields CDR1 SGHRS and CDR2 YFSETQ. V trimming: 1 base; J trimming: 7 bases; junction bases outside the gene matches: 8. The DNA for the CDR3 is TGCGCCAGCAGCTTGTCACGGGGACAGGGATTTGAAAAACTGTTTTTT. This gives the protein CASSLSRGQGFEKLFF.

The gene calls are TRBV4-1 and TRBJ2-1; unclear D gene. Germline CDR1 is MGHRA and CDR2 is YSYEKL. The CDR3 totals 15 residues. V lost 2 bases and J 5 bases, leaving 13 bases between the germline ends. The chain's CDR3 is CASSQYVLADNEQFF. The CDR3 nucleotides read TGCGCCAGCAGCCAATACGTTCTCGCGGACAATGAGCAGTTCTTC.

In this sample, this clone turned up once. The gene calls are TRBV2 and TRBJ2-7; TRBD1 matches at 7 bases. Trimming removed 6 bases from V and 4 bases from J; junction bases left unmatched: 6. CDR3 length: 13 residues. The germline gives CDR1 SNHLY, CDR2 FYNNEI. CDR3 region: CASRETGPYEQYF. CDR3 bases: TGTGCCAGCAGAGAGACAGGGCCTTACGAGCAGTACTTC.

The rearrangement joins TRBV27 to TRBJ1-1, with D unclear. CDR3 length: 12 amino acids. Per the germline V gene, CDR1 is MNHEY and CDR2 is SMNVEV (reference sequence). V was trimmed by 7 bases and J by 1 base, leaving 7 bases between them. The CDR3 DNA is TGTGCCAGCAAGCGGTGGAACACTGAAGCTTTCTTT. Its translation is CASKRWNTEAFF.

The V call is TRBV19, the J call TRBJ2-5, with 10 bases fitting TRBD2. With V trimmed by 7 bases and J by 3 bases, 11 bases remained unmatched. CDR3 size: 16 residues. Germline values: CDR1 LNHDA, CDR2 SQIVND (reference sequence). CDR3: CASTSGGLASEETQYF. CDR3 coding DNA: TGTGCCAGTACTAGCGGGGGTTTAGCGTCGGAAGAGACCCAGTACTTC.

V and J are TRBV20-1 and TRBJ2-5; D remains ambiguous. The CDR3 runs to 11 residues. V was clipped by 2 bases and J by 3 bases, with 4 bases between them. In germline, CDR1 is DFQATT, CDR2 SNEGSKA (reference sequence). CDR3 residues: CSARPKETQYF. In DNA, the CDR3 is TGCAGTGCTAGACCAAAAGAGACCCAGTACTTC.

The chain recombines TRBV6-1 with TRBJ1-6; no firm D call. V lost 6 bases, J lost 5 bases, and 11 bases lay in between. There are 14 residues in the CDR3. Germline CDR1 MNHNS, CDR2 SASEGT. The CDR3 sequence: CASRDQADNSPLHF. The DNA for the CDR3 is TGTGCCAGCAGGGATCAAGCTGATAATTCACCCCTCCACTTT.

The J gene is TRBJ1-3, the V gene TRBV2; D not resolved. Germline CDR1 SNHLY, CDR2 FYNNEI. V shed 6 bases and J shed 1 base, with 7 bases lying between them. The CDR3 sequence is 13 residues long. The chain's CDR3 is CASRFGSGNTIYF. DNA for the CDR3: TGTGCCAGCAGGTTTGGGTCTGGAAACACCATATATTTT.

J is TRBJ2-7 and V is TRBV28, with D possibly TRBD2 on 5 matching bases. Trimming took off 2 bases at V and 2 bases at J, with 16 bases between the two ends. Germline V gene sequence: CDR1 MDHEN, CDR2 SYDVKM. CDR3 length: 16 amino acids. Here the CDR3 reads CASSLNGRRGAYEQYV. The CDR3 DNA sequence: TGTGCCAGCAGTTTAAACGGGCGCCGGGGAGCCTACGAGCAGTACGTC.

The chain is built from TRBV5-1 and TRBJ2-5; the D is unclear. The length of the CDR3 is 12 residues. Germline V gene lookup returns CDR1 SGHRS and CDR2 YFSETQ. V was pared by 5 bases and J by 3 bases, with 8 bases between. The CDR3 sequence: CASRLGEETQYF. Here the CDR3 DNA reads TGCGCCAGCAGGCTGGGTGAAGAGACCCAGTACTTC.

This clone was counted only a few times. The chain couples TRBV9 to TRBJ2-5, with D perhaps TRBD1 (6 bases). The V and J ends lost 7 bases and 5 bases respectively, with 15 bases between them. CDR1 and CDR2 from the germline V gene are SGDLS and YYNGEE. The CDR3 sequence is 13 residues long. The CDR3 DNA follows: TGTGCCAGCGGGCGACAGGCCGAGGAGACCCAGTACTTC. Its protein product is CASGRQAEETQYF.

The J gene is TRBJ2-5, the V gene TRBV25-1; the D gene could be TRBD1 or TRBD2 (6 bases each). V lost 2 bases and J lost 4, with 14 bases in between. The germline V gene has CDR1 MGHDK and CDR2 SYGVNS. CDR3 length: 15 residues. The CDR3 sequence is CASSEKGGSRETQYF. CDR3 DNA sequence: TGTGCCAGCAGTGAAAAGGGGGGCTCGCGAGAGACCCAGTACTTC.